This TCR beta chain was sequenced for a study of blood T cells in healthy people across ages. Broader study findings: Long-lived donors exceeded aged donors in naive CD4+ cells and diversity.

The second PCR ran 7 to 11 cycles with a sample-barcoded 5' primer and J-beta primers. Every cDNA was tagged by a template-switch adaptor with 12 random nucleotides. Researchers report that each sample yielded at least 2.5 million CDR3-containing paired-end reads. TCRdb passed the 5' RACE reads through MiXCR, listing each CDR3 protein once. The table shows hundreds of thousands of distinct CDR3 sequences, with approximately 43% occurring only once. Trimming cost V 5 bases and J 4 bases, with 16 bases left between them. The CDR3 has 15 residues. The germline gives CDR1 PRHDT, CDR2 FYEKMQ (reference sequence). The sample providers were healthy Caucasian people from Russia, aged roughly 6 to 90. This clonotype was detected only once. Its antigen remains unidentified.

This sequence originates from a woman aged 60-70 years in good health. Sequencing was done on a sample of blood. The chain recombines TRBV13 with TRBJ2-3; D is uncertain. CDR3 sequence reads: CASSTKVAVSDTQYF. CDR3 in DNA: TGTGCCAGCAGCACGAAAGTAGCAGTTTCAGATACGCAGTATTTT.